This T cell receptor beta chain was documented in a study of CD8 T cells in Susac syndrome. With random hexamers, reverse transcription was performed on 0.5 to 1 ug of RNA. Each CDR3 protein is one row after TCRdb ran MiXCR on the immunoSEQ multiplex PCR reads. This sample has fewer than 200,000 distinct CDR3 sequences; 90% to 95% occur once, and the top ten carry less than 0.2%. Notes on the study in general: It was acknowledged in the study that the number of individuals who were included in its TCR sequencing and HLA analysis was relatively small.

Notes on this clonotype: What it recognizes is unknown.

Germline trimming cut 5 bases from V and 4 bases from J; bases unmatched to any gene: 27. Germline CDR1 GTSNPN, CDR2 SVGIG (reference sequence). This CDR3 spans 20 amino acids. This clonotype was sampled from a human donor with multiple sclerosis. The rearrangement joins TRBV30 to TRBJ1-2; 8 bases agree with TRBD1. Sequencing was performed on CD8+ T cells from PBMCs. The CDR3 sequence: CAWQVRVVGTGSGRAYGYTF. The CDR3 DNA sequence: TGTGCCTGGCAGGTTCGGGTTGTTGGGACAGGCTCTGGTCGGGCCTATGGCTACACCTTC.